This passage covers 26 T cell receptor beta chains from one sample sequenced in a study of beta chain features in type 1 diabetes. As every portion of the isolated RNA was reverse transcribed, the sequencing read expressed TCRB transcripts. Profiling relied on immunoSEQ multiplex PCR, and the TCRdb table lists in-frame clones only, not all of them. Of around 160,000 clones listed, roughly 53% were seen once; the top ten hold 0.35% to 0.5%. Sequencing was performed on Tregs from blood. All receptors derive from a man aged 18 to 30 in good health.

This clone has only a few counts. The rearrangement uses TRBV10-3 and TRBJ1-2; 7 bases match TRBD1. Germline CDR1 reads ENHRY; CDR2 reads SYGVKD. J lost 4 bases, V lost 2 bases, and 10 bases had no gene match. The length of the CDR3 is 16 residues. The CDR3 region is CAISETRQGRSYGYTF. The CDR3 nucleotides are TGTGCCATCAGTGAGACGAGACAGGGACGGAGCTATGGCTACACCTTC.

The chain recombines TRBV29-1 with TRBJ1-2; D might be TRBD1 (5 bases). The CDR3 runs 12 residues. V gave up 5 bases and J gave up 2 bases, with 9 bases separating them. Looked up from germline, CDR1 is SQVTM and CDR2 is ANQGSEA. The CDR3 sequence: CSVTPGNYGYTF. DNA of the CDR3: TGCAGCGTTACCCCAGGGAACTATGGCTACACCTTC.

This clone occurred a few times. The rearrangement uses TRBV30 and TRBJ2-1; TRBD1 aligns across 7 bases. The CDR3 runs 16 residues. Germline V lookup: CDR1 GTSNPN, CDR2 SVGIG (reference sequence). The J segment lost 1 base and the V segment lost 4 bases, leaving 10 bases of the junction unmatched. CDR3 nucleotides: TGTGCCTGGAACGAACAGGGGTTCAAATCCTACAATGAGCAGTTCTTC. This codes for CAWNEQGFKSYNEQFF.

This clone appeared a single time. In the same sample, other DNA sequences code for this CDR3. CDR3 DNA sequence: TGTGCCAGCAGCCCCCCAGGGGGAGATACGCAGTATTTT. Encoded protein: CASSPPGGDTQYF. The rearrangement links TRBV5-4 to TRBJ2-3, with 7 bases matching TRBD1. There are 13 residues in the CDR3. In germline, CDR1 is SGHNT, CDR2 YYREEE (reference sequence). With 4 bases clipped from V and 5 bases from J, the junction kept 4 bases outside the gene matches. Using reference TRBV5-4 and TRBJ2-3 for the parts outside the CDR3, the full variable domain is ETGVTQSPTHLIKTRGQQVTLRCSSQSGHNTVSWYQQALGQGPQFIFQYYREEENGRGNFPPRFSGLQFPNYSSELNVNALELDDSALYLCASSPPGGDTQYFGPGTRLTVL.

The chain carries TRBV18 and TRBJ1-2; D remains unclear. V was clipped by 0 bases and J by 5 bases, with 10 bases between them. The CDR3 has 14 amino acids. CDR1 KGHSH and CDR2 LQKENI come from the germline V gene. CDR3 in amino acids: CASSPPGQRYGYTF. The DNA for the CDR3 is TGTGCCAGCTCACCACCGGGCCAGAGATATGGCTACACCTTC. Based on the CDR3 plus reference TRBV18 and TRBJ1-2, the full variable domain is NAGVMQNPRHLVRRRGQEARLRCSPMKGHSHVYWYRQLPEEGLKFMVYLQKENIIDESGMPKERFSAEFPKEGPSILRIQQVVRGDSAAYFCASSPPGQRYGYTFGSGTRLTVV.

This clone has just a few counts. This CDR3 is CAWREQGRGRSPLHF. CDR3 coding DNA: TGTGCCTGGAGGGAACAGGGTCGGGGCCGTTCACCCCTCCACTTT. The chain joins TRBV30 to TRBJ1-6, with D perhaps TRBD1 (6 bases). Trimming pared 3 bases from V and 9 bases from J, leaving 18 bases between. In germline, CDR1 is GTSNPN, CDR2 SVGIG (reference sequence). CDR3 size: 15 residues.

This clone was recorded a few times. This chain joins TRBV5-8 and TRBJ2-3, with 7 positions matching TRBD2. V lost 0 bases to trimming and J lost 6 bases; unmatched junction nucleotides: 4. The CDR3 runs 14 residues. Per germline, CDR1 SGHTS and CDR2 YDEGEE. CDR3 DNA: TGTGCCAGCAGCTTGGGACTAGCTCTGGATACGCAGTATTTT. Its translation: CASSLGLALDTQYF.

In DNA form, the CDR3 reads TGTGCCAGCAGCTTAGTGGGGTGGGGCCCTGGAAACACCATATATTTT. Amino acids: CASSLVGWGPGNTIYF. This chain links TRBV7-2 with TRBJ1-3; TRBD1 is a possible D gene (5 bases). Germline V gives CDR1 SGHTA, CDR2 FQGNSA. Trimming took off 1 base at V and 2 bases at J, with 12 bases between the two ends. The CDR3 runs 16 residues.

This clone has a handful of counts. CDR3 protein: CASSRLPGPGNIQYF. The CDR3 DNA is TGCGCCAGCAGCCGACTACCCGGGCCGGGAAACATTCAGTACTTC. The genes are TRBV4-3 and TRBJ2-4; a possible D gene is TRBD2 (5 bases). The length of the CDR3 is 15 residues. Trimming removed 4 bases at V and 6 bases at J, with 16 bases between. Germline assignment: CDR1 LGHNA and CDR2 YSLEER.

This chain joins TRBV4-1 and TRBJ2-2; D might be TRBD2 (6 bases). V was cut by 4 bases and J by 4 bases, with 16 bases left in between. The CDR3 spans 16 residues. The germline V gene encodes CDR1 MGHRA and CDR2 YSYEKL. CDR3 in DNA: TGCGCCAGCAGCCGCACACCGGGACTGGGCACCGGGGAGCTGTTTTTT. Translated: CASSRTPGLGTGELFF.

J is TRBJ1-2 and V is TRBV28; perhaps TRBD1 as D (6 bases). Germline CDR1 MDHEN, CDR2 SYDVKM. V gave up 7 bases and J gave up 6 bases, with 15 bases separating them. The CDR3 contains 13 residues. Here the CDR3 DNA reads TGTGCCAGCATAGGGGGGGTTTTTCATGGCTACACCTTC. Its translation is CASIGGVFHGYTF.

This clone was picked up a small number of times. The chain carries TRBV28 and TRBJ2-1; 8 positions match TRBD1. V trimming: 6 bases; J trimming: 4 bases; junction bases outside the gene matches: 5. Germline CDR1 and CDR2: MDHEN and SYDVKM. CDR3 length: 14 amino acids. CDR3 nucleotide sequence: TGTGCCAGCAGGAAAACAGGGGGATACAATGAGCAGTTCTTC. Translated, it gives CASRKTGGYNEQFF.

The chain is built from TRBV12-5 and TRBJ2-2; 10 bases agree with TRBD2. V was clipped by 7 bases and J by 5 bases; unmatched bases: 19. CDR3 size: 19 residues. Germline loops: CDR1 LGHNT, CDR2 FRNRAP. In nucleotides, the CDR3 is TGTGCTAGTGCAATTCCACCGGGACTAGCGACGCATAGAACCGGGGAGCTGTTTTTT. Translating gives CASAIPPGLATHRTGELFF.

This chain joins TRBV5-1 and TRBJ2-2, with D uncertain. The V gene's germline CDR1 is SGHRS and CDR2 YFSETQ. CDR3 size: 17 residues. The V and J ends lost 0 bases and 3 bases respectively, with 15 bases between them. The CDR3 DNA sequence: TGCGCCAGCAGCTTGGGTGGCAGCTTACGGGACACCGGGGAGCTGTTTTTT. Translating gives CASSLGGSLRDTGELFF.

The chain uses TRBV28 and TRBJ2-1, with D possibly matching TRBD2 (5 bases). Germline V lookup: CDR1 MDHEN, CDR2 SYDVKM. The CDR3 runs to 12 residues. The V end was cut by 7 bases, the J end by 7 bases, with 11 bases between. CDR3: CASKRAGNEQFF. For the CDR3, the DNA is TGTGCCAGCAAGAGGGCCGGTAATGAGCAGTTCTTC.

V gene TRBV6-6 combines with J gene TRBJ2-1; TRBD1 aligns across 7 bases. Looked up from germline, CDR1 is MNHNY and CDR2 is SVGAGI (reference sequence). The ends lost 4 bases at V and 5 bases at J; junction bases unmatched: 5. The CDR3 covers 14 residues. The CDR3 nucleotides are TGTGCCAGCAGTTCGGGACAGCTGAACAATGAGCAGTTCTTC. As protein: CASSSGQLNNEQFF.

V usage is TRBV6-5 and J usage is TRBJ1-6, with D maybe TRBD1 (6 bases). The CDR3 consists of 13 residues. Trimming removed 6 bases from V and 11 bases from J, with 14 bases in between. The germline gives CDR1 MNHEY, CDR2 SVGAGI. The CDR3 region has the DNA TGTGCCAGCAGCGTCAGGGGCCGGACACCCCTCCACTTT. Translating gives CASSVRGRTPLHF.

The rearrangement uses TRBV4-1 and TRBJ2-1, with D tentatively TRBD1 (6 bases). V was cut by 6 bases and J by 4 bases, with 19 bases left in between. Per germline, CDR1 MGHRA and CDR2 YSYEKL. The CDR3 spans 16 residues. The CDR3 protein is CASSFRTGNTYNEQFF. The CDR3 DNA is TGCGCCAGCAGTTTCCGCACAGGGAATACTTACAATGAGCAGTTCTTC.

V usage is TRBV30 and J usage is TRBJ1-4; 10 bases agree with TRBD1. The germline CDR1 and CDR2 sequences are GTSNPN and SVGIG (reference sequence). The ends lost 2 bases at V and 5 bases at J; junction bases unmatched: 5. CDR3 length: 15 residues. CDR3 loop: CAWSPWTGGNEKLFF. CDR3 in DNA: TGTGCCTGGAGTCCCTGGACAGGGGGGAATGAAAAACTGTTTTTT.

V and J are TRBV6-5 and TRBJ2-2, with TRBD1 as a possible D gene (6 bases). Trimming removed 6 bases at V and 4 bases at J, with 15 bases between. The CDR3 is made up of 15 amino acids. Germline CDR1 and CDR2: MNHEY and SVGAGI. The CDR3 spells CASRLRGFGTGELFF. In DNA, the CDR3 is TGTGCCAGCAGACTCAGGGGTTTTGGCACCGGGGAGCTGTTTTTT.

In DNA, the CDR3 is TGTGCCAGCAGACATGGACTAGCGGGAGAGGGGGGGACCCAGTACTTC. Residues: CASRHGLAGEGGTQYF. The chain recombines TRBV5-8 with TRBJ2-5; 13 bases are shared with TRBD2. With 5 bases clipped from V and 7 bases from J, the junction kept 11 bases outside the gene matches. Germline assignment: CDR1 SGHTS and CDR2 YDEGEE. The CDR3 consists of 16 residues.

This chain links TRBV18 with TRBJ2-7; TRBD1 might be the D (6 bases). The germline gives CDR1 KGHSH, CDR2 LQKENI. This CDR3 is 14 amino acids long. V was trimmed by 6 bases and J by 2 bases, leaving 14 bases between them. The CDR3 protein is CASSPLQGPYEQYF. The CDR3 region has the DNA TGTGCCAGCTCTCCCCTACAGGGTCCCTACGAGCAGTACTTC.

The genes are TRBV28 and TRBJ1-4, with D possibly TRBD1 on 5 matching bases. Trimming removed 6 bases from V and 7 bases from J, with 9 bases in between. The CDR3 contains 12 residues. In germline, CDR1 is MDHEN, CDR2 SYDVKM. The CDR3 spells CASRQGSEKLFF. The CDR3 DNA reads as TGTGCCAGCAGGCAGGGATCTGAAAAACTGTTTTTT.

This clone turned up a few times. This chain connects TRBV29-1 to TRBJ1-1; D is perhaps TRBD1 (5 bases). The CDR3 sequence is 13 residues long. Looked up from germline, CDR1 is SQVTM and CDR2 is ANQGSEA. With 1 base removed from V and 4 bases from J, the gap between germline ends came to 10 bases. CDR3: CSVEVQGGTEAFF. Here the CDR3 DNA reads TGCAGCGTTGAAGTCCAGGGCGGCACTGAAGCTTTCTTT.

This chain uses TRBV5-1 with TRBJ1-2, with unresolved D. The V gene's germline CDR1 is SGHRS and CDR2 YFSETQ. V gave up 0 bases and J gave up 8 bases, with 11 bases separating them. CDR3 length: 13 amino acids. In DNA form, the CDR3 reads TGCGCCAGCAGCTTGGGCAGGATGGGCGGCTACACCTTC. Translated, it gives CASSLGRMGGYTF.

This clone occurred a few times. The rearrangement joins TRBV19 to TRBJ1-1; 11 nucleotides line up with TRBD1. The CDR3 runs 16 residues. V lost 8 bases to trimming and J lost 1 base; unmatched junction nucleotides: 9. From germline, CDR1 is LNHDA and CDR2 SQIVND (reference sequence). The CDR3 coding sequence is TGTGCCAGTCGCCCGGGACAGGGGGTGCCGAACACTGAAGCTTTCTTT. The encoded protein is CASRPGQGVPNTEAFF.